The rows below give T cell receptor beta chains drawn from one sample of a study of shared clonotypes between healthy human individuals. Using immunoSEQ multiplex PCR, the repertoire was profiled, and TCRdb retains in-frame clones only, with some absent. This repertoire shows about 1 million clones, around 74% found once; its top ten account for roughly 1.4%. The sample consisted of memory CD4+ T cells sorted from blood. The origin of the receptors is a man between 18 and 29 years old in good health. CDR3s include the opening cysteine and the closing phenylalanine or tryptophan. Each record gives: D gene, clone size, V gene, J gene, CDR3 protein, CDR3 DNA. The D gene is left open where the match is weak. Clone sizes are given selectively: once, few, many, or a class where the clone is expanded.

>NA|NA|TRBV30|TRBJ1-1
CAWTSNPGITEAFF
TGTGCCTGGACATCAAACCCGGGGATTACTGAAGCTTTCTTT
>NA|NA|TRBV5-6|TRBJ1-3
CASSLVAGGNTIYF
TGTGCCAGCAGCTTGGTGGCAGGGGGAAACACCATATATTTT
>NA|NA|TRBV5-1|TRBJ2-1
CASSLEPGGLNEQFF
TGCGCCAGCAGCTTGGAGCCAGGGGGGTTGAATGAGCAGTTCTTC
>NA|NA|TRBV7-6|TRBJ2-1
CASSLYGNSYNEQFF
TGTGCCAGCAGCTTATACGGGAACTCCTACAATGAGCAGTTCTTC
>NA|NA|TRBV7-9|TRBJ1-6
CASTTGSVYSPLHF
TGTGCCAGCACCACCGGGAGTGTATATTCACCCCTCCACTTT
>TRBD2|NA|TRBV6-1|TRBJ2-3
CASTSGGGTDTQYF
TGTGCCAGTACTAGCGGGGGGGGCACAGATACGCAGTATTTT
>NA|NA|TRBV7-8|TRBJ1-6
CASSLAGFNSPLHF
TGTGCCAGCAGCTTAGCAGGGTTTAATTCACCCCTCCACTTT
>NA|NA|TRBV30|TRBJ1-5
CAWSITGRQPQHF
TGTGCCTGGAGTATTACAGGGCGTCAGCCCCAGCATTTT
>TRBD1|NA|TRBV7-2|TRBJ2-7
CASSFQGQGSEQYF
TGTGCCAGCAGCTTCCAGGGACAGGGAAGCGAGCAGTACTTC
>TRBD1|NA|TRBV10-3|TRBJ2-7
CAISGTGGTYEQYF
TGTGCCATCAGTGGGACAGGGGGCACATACGAGCAGTACTTC
>TRBD2|NA|TRBV9|TRBJ2-2
CASSEGTRGTGELFF
TGTGCCAGCAGCGAGGGGACTAGGGGCACCGGGGAGCTGTTTTTT
>TRBD1|few|TRBV28|TRBJ1-5
CASSTGTGHQPQHF
TGTGCCAGCAGTACCGGGACAGGGCATCAGCCCCAGCATTTT
>NA|NA|TRBV7-9|TRBJ2-2
CASSLERVRQGMTGELFF
TGTGCCAGCAGCTTAGAAAGGGTACGGCAGGGGATGACCGGGGAGCTGTTTTTT
>TRBD1|NA|TRBV15|TRBJ1-5
CATSRSQGQGNQPQHF
TGTGCCACCAGCAGATCCCAAGGACAGGGCAATCAGCCCCAGCATTTT
>TRBD2|NA|TRBV11-3|TRBJ2-3
CASSPGGGAMGDTQYF
TGTGCCAGCAGCCCCGGCGGGGGGGCCATGGGGGATACGCAGTATTTT
>TRBD1|many|TRBV5-1|TRBJ2-5
CASSLGDRVETQYF
TGCGCCAGCAGCTTGGGGGACAGGGTGGAGACCCAGTACTTC
>NA|NA|TRBV9|TRBJ1-4
CASSVNDRPFEKLFF
TGTGCCAGCAGCGTAAATGACAGGCCGTTTGAAAAACTGTTTTTT
>TRBD1|NA|TRBV11-3|TRBJ2-1
CASSLVGAQGAEQFF
TGTGCCAGCAGCTTGGTCGGAGCCCAGGGGGCTGAGCAGTTCTTC
>NA|NA|TRBV18|TRBJ2-5
CASSRKQETQYF
TGTGCCAGCTCTAGAAAGCAAGAGACCCAGTACTTC
>TRBD2|NA|TRBV5-6|TRBJ2-5
CASSRAGVATRETQYF
TGTGCCAGCAGCCGCGCGGGGGTCGCCACCCGGGAGACCCAGTACTTC
>NA|NA|TRBV5-6|TRBJ2-7
CASSPWGGLSSYEQYF
TGTGCCAGCAGCCCCTGGGGGGGGCTAAGCTCCTACGAGCAGTACTTC
>NA|NA|TRBV6-1|TRBJ2-7
CASSEFFEQYF
TGTGCCAGCAGTGAATTTTTCGAGCAGTACTTC
>NA|NA|TRBV10-3|TRBJ2-7
CAISGASYEQYF
TGTGCCATCTCAGGAGCTTCCTACGAGCAGTACTTC
>NA|NA|TRBV7-7|TRBJ2-4
CASSLDEWGIQYF
TGTGCTAGCAGCTTAGATGAATGGGGCATTCAGTACTTC
>TRBD1|NA|TRBV7-8|TRBJ1-1
CASSVTGVGTEAFF
TGTGCCAGCAGCGTGACAGGGGTGGGGACTGAAGCTTTCTTT
>NA|NA|TRBV19|TRBJ2-7
CASSRDSSYEQYF
TGTGCCTCAAGTCGGGATTCTTCCTACGAGCAGTACTTC
>TRBD2|NA|TRBV30|TRBJ2-1
CAWRREGPYNEQFF
TGTGCCTGGAGGCGGGAGGGCCCCTACAATGAGCAGTTCTTC
>TRBD1|few|TRBV6-1|TRBJ1-2
CASSGGTVDGYTF
TGTGCCAGCAGTGGCGGGACAGTTGATGGCTACACCTTC
>NA|NA|TRBV5-1|TRBJ1-6
CASSSRDNNSPLHF
TGCGCCAGCAGCTCGCGGGACAATAATTCACCCCTCCACTTT
>TRBD1|NA|TRBV5-6|TRBJ1-1
CASSFPGQGREAFF
TGTGCCAGCAGCTTTCCGGGACAGGGGCGTGAAGCTTTCTTT
>NA|NA|TRBV9|TRBJ1-3
CASSVLQGASGNTIYF
TGTGCCAGCAGCGTGTTACAGGGTGCCTCTGGAAACACCATATATTTT
>NA|NA|TRBV4-2|TRBJ1-4
CASSPGYRQEINEKLFF
TGTGCCAGCAGCCCGGGCTACCGACAGGAGATTAATGAAAAACTGTTTTTT
>TRBD1|NA|TRBV5-6|TRBJ1-3
CASSLAAPDRGRSGNTIYF
TGTGCCAGCAGCTTGGCGGCCCCCGACAGGGGGAGAAGTGGAAACACCATATATTTT
>TRBD1|NA|TRBV14|TRBJ1-6
CASSPDRGSIAFNSPLHF
TGTGCCAGCAGCCCCGACAGGGGTTCAATCGCGTTTAATTCACCCCTCCACTTT
>TRBD2|NA|TRBV18|TRBJ2-3
CASSPREAGGRDTQYF
TGTGCCAGCTCACCACGCGAGGCGGGAGGCCGGGATACGCAGTATTTT
>NA|few|TRBV6-6|TRBJ2-5
CASSSNGGFQETQYF
TGTGCCAGCAGTTCGAACGGGGGTTTTCAAGAGACCCAGTACTTC
>TRBD1|NA|TRBV18|TRBJ1-2
CASSPQGVHGYTF
TGTGCCAGCTCCCCTCAGGGGGTGCATGGCTACACCTTC
>NA|NA|TRBV25-1|TRBJ2-3
CASSVPYSTDTQYF
TGTGCCAGCAGTGTACCCTACAGCACAGATACGCAGTATTTT
>NA|NA|TRBV6-6|TRBJ1-5
CASSGAGDGQPQHF
TGTGCCAGCAGCGGCGCGGGTGACGGCCAGCCCCAGCATTTT
>TRBD1|NA|TRBV5-4|TRBJ2-3
CASSWTGAMADTQYF
TGTGCCAGCAGCTGGACAGGGGCGATGGCAGATACGCAGTATTTT
>NA|NA|TRBV5-6|TRBJ2-5
CASSSALEVRETQYF
TGTGCCAGCAGCTCCGCCCTAGAGGTACGAGAGACCCAGTACTTC
>NA|NA|TRBV10-3|TRBJ2-2
CAISESQRGGTGELFF
TGTGCCATCAGTGAGTCACAGAGGGGAGGCACCGGGGAGCTGTTTTTT
>NA|NA|TRBV19|TRBJ1-5
CASSIMAGNNQPQHF
TGTGCCAGTAGTATCATGGCAGGGAACAATCAGCCCCAGCATTTT
>NA|many|TRBV27|TRBJ1-1
CASSDGRRTEAFF
TGTGCCAGCAGCGACGGACGGAGAACTGAAGCTTTCTTT
>NA|once|TRBV5-1|TRBJ1-3
CASSLGGTGNTIYF
TGCGCCAGCAGCTTGGGCGGAACTGGAAACACCATATATTTT
>NA|NA|TRBV2|TRBJ1-4
CASKNSPNEKLFF
TGTGCCAGCAAAAACAGCCCTAATGAAAAACTGTTTTTT
>NA|once|TRBV19|TRBJ1-1
CASSNGPMNTEAFF
TGTGCCAGTAGTAACGGACCGATGAACACTGAAGCTTTCTTT
>NA|NA|TRBV11-1|TRBJ1-1
CASSLNRGEAFF
TGTGCCAGCAGCTTAAACCGGGGTGAAGCTTTCTTT
>TRBD2|NA|TRBV4-1|TRBJ2-1
CASSRLAAAYNEQFF
TGCGCCAGCAGTAGGCTAGCGGCTGCCTACAATGAGCAGTTCTTC
>TRBD1|once|TRBV30|TRBJ1-2
CAWPQGAQDGYTF
TGTGCCTGGCCTCAGGGGGCGCAGGATGGCTACACCTTC